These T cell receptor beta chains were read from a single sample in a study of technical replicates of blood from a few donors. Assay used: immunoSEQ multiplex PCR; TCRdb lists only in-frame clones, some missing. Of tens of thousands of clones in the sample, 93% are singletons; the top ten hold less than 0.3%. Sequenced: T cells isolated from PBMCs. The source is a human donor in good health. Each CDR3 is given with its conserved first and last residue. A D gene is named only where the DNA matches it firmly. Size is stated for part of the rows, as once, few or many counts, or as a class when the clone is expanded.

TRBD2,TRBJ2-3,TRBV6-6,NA,CASSLTQRGGPDTQYF,TGTGCCAGCAGTTTGACCCAGCGGGGGGGCCCAGATACGCAGTATTTT
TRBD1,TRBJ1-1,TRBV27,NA,CASRLQGAGTEAFF,TGTGCCAGCCGATTACAGGGGGCGGGCACTGAAGCTTTCTTT
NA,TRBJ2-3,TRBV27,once,CASSLFRGDDTQYF,TGTGCCAGCAGTTTATTCAGGGGGGACGATACGCAGTATTTT
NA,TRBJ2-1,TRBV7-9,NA,CASSLGSGSYNEQFF,TGTGCCAGCAGCTTGGGAAGCGGGTCCTACAATGAGCAGTTCTTC
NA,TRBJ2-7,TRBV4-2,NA,CASSQGGTGYEQYF,TGTGCCAGCAGCCAAGGCGGAACGGGCTACGAGCAGTACTTC
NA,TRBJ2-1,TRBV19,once,CASKRTTSYNEQFF,TGTGCCAGTAAGCGGACTACCTCCTACAATGAGCAGTTCTTC
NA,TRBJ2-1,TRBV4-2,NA,CASSQGKEARQVF,TGTGCCAGCAGCCAAGGTAAAGAGGCCCGACAGGTCTTC
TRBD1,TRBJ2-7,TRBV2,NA,CASVPGQGRGHEQYF,TGTGCCAGCGTCCCGGGACAGGGAAGGGGCCACGAGCAGTACTTC
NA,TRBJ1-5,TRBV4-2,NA,CASSQETDSNQPQHF,TGTGCCAGCAGCCAGGAGACGGATAGCAATCAGCCCCAGCATTTT
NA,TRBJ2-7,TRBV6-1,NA,CASSDYQYEQYF,TGTGCCAGCAGTGATTACCAGTACGAGCAGTACTTC
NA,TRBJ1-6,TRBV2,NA,CASGGNSPLHF,TGTGCCAGCGGGGGCAATTCACCCCTCCACTTT
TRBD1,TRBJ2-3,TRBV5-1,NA,CASRMTGGTDTQYF,TGCGCCAGCAGGATGACAGGGGGCACAGATACGCAGTATTTT
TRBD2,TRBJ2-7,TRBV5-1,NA,CASSLVSPLAGVGPTYEQYF,TGCGCCAGCAGCTTGGTCTCCCCTCTAGCGGGGGTGGGACCTACCTACGAGCAGTACTTC
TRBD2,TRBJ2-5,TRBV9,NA,CASSTYGGQETQYF,TGTGCCAGCAGCACCTACGGGGGGCAAGAGACCCAGTACTTC
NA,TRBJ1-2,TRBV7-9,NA,CASSKGISGRGDGYTF,TGTGCCAGCAGCAAAGGGATCTCGGGGCGGGGGGATGGCTACACCTTC
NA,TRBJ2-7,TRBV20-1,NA,CSARRSYEQYF,TGCAGTGCACGGAGATCCTACGAGCAGTACTTC
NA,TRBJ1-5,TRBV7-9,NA,CASSLRLTGLTQPQHF,TGTGCCAGCAGCTTACGGCTTACAGGGCTTACTCAGCCCCAGCATTTT
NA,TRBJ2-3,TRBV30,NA,CAWSTHGTQYF,TGTGCCTGGAGTACTCATGGTACGCAGTATTTT
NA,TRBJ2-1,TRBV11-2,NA,CASSLTPSIYEQFF,TGTGCCAGCAGCTTAACCCCTTCTATTTATGAGCAGTTCTTC
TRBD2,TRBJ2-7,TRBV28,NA,CASSFPTSGNREQYF,TGTGCCAGCAGTTTTCCGACTAGCGGGAATCGCGAGCAGTACTTC
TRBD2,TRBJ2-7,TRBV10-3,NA,CAISGGLAGGLYEQYF,TGTGCCATCAGTGGGGGACTAGCGGGGGGGCTCTACGAGCAGTACTTC
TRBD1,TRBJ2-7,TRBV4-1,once,CASSQQGQQGFPDEQYF,TGCGCCAGCAGCCAACAGGGTCAACAGGGGTTTCCCGACGAGCAGTACTTC
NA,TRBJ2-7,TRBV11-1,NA,CASSPQGRIYEQYF,TGTGCCAGCAGCCCCCAAGGGAGGATCTACGAGCAGTACTTC
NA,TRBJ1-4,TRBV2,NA,CASTGGTNEKLFF,TGTGCCAGCACGGGGGGGACAAATGAAAAACTGTTTTTT
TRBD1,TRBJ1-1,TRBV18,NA,CASSLDRWGTEAFF,TGTGCCAGCTCCTTGGACAGGTGGGGCACTGAAGCTTTCTTT
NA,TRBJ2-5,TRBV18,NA,CASSLQGWGETQYF,TGTGCCAGCTCACTACAGGGTTGGGGAGAGACCCAGTACTTC
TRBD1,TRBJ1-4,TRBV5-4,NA,CASNAQGAESEKLFF,TGTGCCAGCAACGCACAGGGGGCCGAAAGTGAAAAACTGTTTTTT
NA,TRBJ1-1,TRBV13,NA,CASGHLNTEAFF,TGTGCCAGCGGACACTTGAACACTGAAGCTTTCTTT
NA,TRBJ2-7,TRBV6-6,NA,CASTRHGSYEQYF,TGTGCCAGCACTCGACACGGCTCCTACGAGCAGTACTTC
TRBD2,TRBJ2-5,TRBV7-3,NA,CASSTGTSGVGETQYF,TGTGCCAGCAGCACCGGGACTAGCGGGGTGGGTGAGACCCAGTACTTC
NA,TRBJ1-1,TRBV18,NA,CASSTGNTEAFF,TGTGCCAGCTCTACGGGGAACACTGAAGCTTTCTTT
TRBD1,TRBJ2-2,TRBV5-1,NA,CASSRPGGPGELFF,TGCGCCAGCAGCCGGCCAGGGGGTCCCGGGGAGCTGTTTTTT
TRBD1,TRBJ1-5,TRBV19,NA,CASSKAGTGGVGGNQPQHF,TGTGCCAGTAGCAAAGCCGGGACAGGGGGAGTAGGGGGCAATCAGCCCCAGCATTTT
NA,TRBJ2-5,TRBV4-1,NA,CASSQTGHQETQYF,TGCGCCAGCAGCCAAACAGGGCACCAAGAGACCCAGTACTTC
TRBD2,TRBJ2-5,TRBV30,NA,CAWSVVLAGGETQYF,TGTGCCTGGAGTGTAGTGTTGGCGGGGGGGGAGACCCAGTACTTC
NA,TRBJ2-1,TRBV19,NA,CASNSAMYNEQFF,TGTGCCAGTAACAGTGCCATGTACAATGAGCAGTTCTTC
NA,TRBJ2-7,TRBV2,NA,CASSEYYEQYF,TGTGCCAGCAGTGAATATTACGAGCAGTACTTC
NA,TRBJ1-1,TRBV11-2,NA,CASSFLLLSMNTEAFF,TGTGCCAGCAGCTTTCTTCTCCTCTCTATGAACACTGAAGCTTTCTTT
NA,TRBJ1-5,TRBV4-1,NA,CASSQGGVPQHF,TGCGCCAGCAGCCAAGGGGGCGTGCCCCAGCATTTT
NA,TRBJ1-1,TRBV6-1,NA,CASSEPREANTEAFF,TGTGCCAGCAGTGAACCGCGCGAGGCCAACACTGAAGCTTTCTTT
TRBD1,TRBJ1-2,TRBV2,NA,CASSGRQGGYTF,TGTGCCAGCAGTGGCAGACAGGGCGGCTACACCTTC